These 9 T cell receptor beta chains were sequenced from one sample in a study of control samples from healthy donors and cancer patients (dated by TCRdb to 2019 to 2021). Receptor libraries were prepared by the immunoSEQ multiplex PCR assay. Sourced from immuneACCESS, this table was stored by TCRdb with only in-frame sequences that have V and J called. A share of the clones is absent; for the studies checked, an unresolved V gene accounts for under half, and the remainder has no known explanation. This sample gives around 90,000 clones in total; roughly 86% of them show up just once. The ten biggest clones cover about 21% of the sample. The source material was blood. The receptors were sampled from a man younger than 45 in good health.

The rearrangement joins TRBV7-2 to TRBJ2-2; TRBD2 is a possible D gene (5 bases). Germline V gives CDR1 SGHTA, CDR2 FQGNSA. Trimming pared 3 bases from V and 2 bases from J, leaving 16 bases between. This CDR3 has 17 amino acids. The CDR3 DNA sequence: TGTGCCAGCAGCTTGCCCTTGGGCGAGGGAAACACCGGGGAGCTGTTTTTT. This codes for CASSLPLGEGNTGELFF. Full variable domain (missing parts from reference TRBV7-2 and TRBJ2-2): GAGVSQSPSNKVTEKGKDVELRCDPISGHTALYWYRQSLGQGLEFLIYFQGNSAPDKSGLPSDRFSAERTGGSVSTLTIQRTQQEDSAVYLCASSLPLGEGNTGELFFGEGSRLTVL.

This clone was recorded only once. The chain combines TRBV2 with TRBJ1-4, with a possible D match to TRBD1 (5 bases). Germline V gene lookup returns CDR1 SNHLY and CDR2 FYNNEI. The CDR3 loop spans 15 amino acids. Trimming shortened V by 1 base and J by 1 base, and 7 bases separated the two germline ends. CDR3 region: CASSEGGGTNEKLFF. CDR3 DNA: TGTGCCAGCAGTGAAGGTGGGGGAACTAATGAAAAACTGTTTTTT.

In DNA form, the CDR3 reads TGTGCCAGCAGCGCAAACAGTAATTCACCCCTCCACTTT. As protein: CASSANSNSPLHF. V is TRBV7-2 and J is TRBJ1-6; D gene ambiguous. The CDR3 length is 13 residues. V shed 5 bases and J shed 6 bases, with 8 bases lying between them. Germline values: CDR1 SGHTA, CDR2 FQGNSA.

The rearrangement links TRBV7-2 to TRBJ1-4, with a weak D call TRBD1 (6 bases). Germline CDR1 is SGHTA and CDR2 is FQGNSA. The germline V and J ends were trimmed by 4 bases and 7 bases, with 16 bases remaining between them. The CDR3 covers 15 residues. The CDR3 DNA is TGTGCCAGCAGCTCTTGGGGGGCCTTAGGTGAAAAACTGTTTTTT. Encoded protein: CASSSWGALGEKLFF. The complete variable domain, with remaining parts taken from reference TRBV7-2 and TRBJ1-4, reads GAGVSQSPSNKVTEKGKDVELRCDPISGHTALYWYRQSLGQGLEFLIYFQGNSAPDKSGLPSDRFSAERTGGSVSTLTIQRTQQEDSAVYLCASSSWGALGEKLFFGSGTQLSVL.

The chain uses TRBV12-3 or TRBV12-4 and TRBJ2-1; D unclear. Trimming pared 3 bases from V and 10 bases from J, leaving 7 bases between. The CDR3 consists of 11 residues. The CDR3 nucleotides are TGTGCCAGCAGTTTCGCTTGGGAGCAGTTCTTC. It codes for CASSFAWEQFF.

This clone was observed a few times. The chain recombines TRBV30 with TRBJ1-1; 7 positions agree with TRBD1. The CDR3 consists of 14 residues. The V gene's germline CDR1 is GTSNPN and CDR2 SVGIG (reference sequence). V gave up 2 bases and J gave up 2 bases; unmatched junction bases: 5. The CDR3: CAWSQGDINTEAFF. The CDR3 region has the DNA TGTGCCTGGAGTCAGGGGGATATCAACACTGAAGCTTTCTTT.

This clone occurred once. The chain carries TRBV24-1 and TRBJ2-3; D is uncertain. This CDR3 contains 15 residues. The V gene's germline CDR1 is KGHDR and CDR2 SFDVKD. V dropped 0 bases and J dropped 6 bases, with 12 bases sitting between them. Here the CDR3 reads CATSDLRAPRDTQYF. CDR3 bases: TGTGCCACCAGTGATTTGAGGGCCCCGCGGGATACGCAGTATTTT.

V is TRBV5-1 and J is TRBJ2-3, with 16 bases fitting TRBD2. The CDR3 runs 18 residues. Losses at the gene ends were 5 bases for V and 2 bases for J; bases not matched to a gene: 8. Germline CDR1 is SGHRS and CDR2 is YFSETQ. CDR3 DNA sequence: TGCGCCAGCAGTTTCGTAGGGACTAGCGGGGGGGCCACAGATACGCAGTATTTT. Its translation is CASSFVGTSGGATDTQYF. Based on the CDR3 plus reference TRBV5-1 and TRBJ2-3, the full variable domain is KAGVTQTPRYLIKTRGQQVTLSCSPISGHRSVSWYQQTPGQGLQFLFEYFSETQRNKGNFPGRFSGRQFSNSRSEMNVSTLELGDSALYLCASSFVGTSGGATDTQYFGPGTRLTVL.

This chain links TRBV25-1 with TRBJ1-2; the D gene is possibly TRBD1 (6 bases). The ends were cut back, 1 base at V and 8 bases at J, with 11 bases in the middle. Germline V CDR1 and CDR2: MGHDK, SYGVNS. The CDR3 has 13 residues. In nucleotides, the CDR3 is TGTGCCAGCAGTGAATCCAGGGGAGGCGGCTACACCTTC. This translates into CASSESRGGGYTF.